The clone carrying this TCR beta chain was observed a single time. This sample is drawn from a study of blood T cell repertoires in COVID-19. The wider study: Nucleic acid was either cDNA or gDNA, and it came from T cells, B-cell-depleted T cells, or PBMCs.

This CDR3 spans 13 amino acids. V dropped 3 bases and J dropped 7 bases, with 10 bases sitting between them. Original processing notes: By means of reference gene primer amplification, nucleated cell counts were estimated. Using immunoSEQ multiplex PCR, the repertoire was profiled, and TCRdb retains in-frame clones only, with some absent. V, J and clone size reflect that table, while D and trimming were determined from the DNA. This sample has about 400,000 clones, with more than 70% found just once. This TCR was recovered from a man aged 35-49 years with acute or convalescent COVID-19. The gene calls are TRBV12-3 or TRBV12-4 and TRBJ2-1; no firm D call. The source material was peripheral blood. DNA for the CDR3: TGTGCCAGCAGTTTCATAGTGAGGAATGAGCAGTTCTTC. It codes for CASSFIVRNEQFF.